What follows is one T cell receptor beta chain and its context. The sample comes from a study of CD8 T cells in Susac syndrome. Sequencing of TCR beta covered CD8+ and CD4+ T cells obtained from blood. Negative isolation yielded CD4+ and CD8+ T cells, and FACS enriched TEMRA cells. The germline V gene has CDR1 DFQATT and CDR2 SNEGSKA (reference sequence). The CDR3 loop spans 14 amino acids. V gave up 2 bases and J gave up 4 bases, with 14 bases separating them. The authors reverse transcribed roughly 0.5 to 1 ug RNA with random hexamers. TCRdb independently ran MiXCR on the immunoSEQ multiplex PCR reads; one entry per CDR3 protein. The data hold about 210,000 distinct CDR3 sequences, with roughly 96% observed a single time.

Material for sequencing was CD4+ T cells from PBMCs. The clonotype was recovered from a human donor with multiple sclerosis. The rearrangement links TRBV20-1 to TRBJ2-5; tentatively, D is TRBD1 or TRBD2 (5 bases each). CDR3 nucleotide sequence: TGCAGTGCTAGACATTCTGGGGGTAGAGAGACCCAGTACTTC. Translation gives CSARHSGGRETQYF.